What follows are 10 T cell receptor beta chains derived from one specimen sequenced in a study of blood T cell repertoires in COVID-19. TCRdb keeps only in-frame clones here, not all; method: immunoSEQ multiplex PCR. The table has 250,000 to 350,000 clones, around 90% seen once. Sequenced material: PBMCs or T cells enriched from blood (not recorded which). The receptors were sampled from a woman aged 40-49 years who had recovered from COVID-19.

The V and J genes are TRBV9 and TRBJ1-5; D uncertain. Germline values: CDR1 SGDLS, CDR2 YYNGEE. This CDR3 is built from 14 residues. V was cut by 0 bases and J by 0 bases, with 4 bases left in between. This CDR3 is CASSVGLSNQPQHF. The DNA of the CDR3 is TGTGCCAGCAGCGTAGGGCTTAGCAATCAGCCCCAGCATTTT. The whole variable domain, filled in from reference TRBV9 and TRBJ1-5, reads DSGVTQTPKHLITATGQRVTLRCSPRSGDLSVYWYQQSLDQGLQFLIQYYNGEERAKGNILERFSAQQFPDLHSELNLSSLELGDSALYFCASSVGLSNQPQHFGDGTRLSIL.

V usage is TRBV28 and J usage is TRBJ1-2, with a weak D call TRBD1 (5 bases). The CDR3 has 14 amino acids. Trimming removed 7 bases at V and 0 bases at J, with 12 bases between. Looked up from germline, CDR1 is MDHEN and CDR2 is SYDVKM. CDR3 coding DNA: TGTGCCAGCAAGGCCCACAGGACTAACTATGGCTACACCTTC. The encoded protein is CASKAHRTNYGYTF.

V is TRBV9 and J is TRBJ1-2, with 9 bases lining up with TRBD1. Germline CDR1 SGDLS, CDR2 YYNGEE. There are 14 residues in the CDR3. Trimming cost V 0 bases and J 5 bases; bases outside gene matches: 2. The CDR3 region has the DNA TGTGCCAGCAGCGTAGAGACAGGGGGATATGGCTACACCTTC. Its translation: CASSVETGGYGYTF. Full variable domain (rest looked up from reference TRBV9 and TRBJ1-2): DSGVTQTPKHLITATGQRVTLRCSPRSGDLSVYWYQQSLDQGLQFLIQYYNGEERAKGNILERFSAQQFPDLHSELNLSSLELGDSALYFCASSVETGGYGYTFGSGTRLTVV.

The chain uses TRBV11-3 and TRBJ2-5; 7 positions match TRBD2. Germline V CDR1 and CDR2: SGHNT, YENEEA. J gave up 4 bases and V 5 bases, and 10 bases lay outside the gene matches. This CDR3 is 15 amino acids long. Written as DNA, the CDR3 is TGTGCCAGCAGCCCCGGACTAGGGAGAGGAGAGACCCAGTACTTC. Its translation: CASSPGLGRGETQYF.

This chain joins TRBV28 and TRBJ1-2; 12 bases fit TRBD1. CDR1 MDHEN and CDR2 SYDVKM come from the germline V gene. V lost 4 bases to trimming and J lost 8 bases; unmatched junction nucleotides: 8. The CDR3 is made up of 15 amino acids. Here the CDR3 DNA reads TGTGCCAGCAGTTCACCGGGACAGGGGGCGAGAGGCTACACCTTC. Translation: CASSSPGQGARGYTF.

The V and J genes are TRBV9 and TRBJ1-6; D ambiguous. Trimming stripped 0 bases from V and 6 bases from J, with 4 bases between. The germline gives CDR1 SGDLS, CDR2 YYNGEE. This CDR3 contains 13 residues. CDR3 sequence (DNA): TGTGCCAGCAGCGTAGAGCTTAATTCACCCCTCCACTTT. Amino acids: CASSVELNSPLHF. The variable domain in full, with the rest retrieved from reference TRBV9 and TRBJ1-6, is DSGVTQTPKHLITATGQRVTLRCSPRSGDLSVYWYQQSLDQGLQFLIQYYNGEERAKGNILERFSAQQFPDLHSELNLSSLELGDSALYFCASSVELNSPLHFGNGTRLTVT.

The chain recombines TRBV9 with TRBJ2-3; 9 nucleotides match TRBD2. The germline CDR1 and CDR2 sequences are SGDLS and YYNGEE. This CDR3 has 16 residues. The V gene end was trimmed by 3 bases and the J gene end by 6 bases; junction bases not matched to a gene: 11. In DNA form, the CDR3 reads TGTGCCAGCAGCGGTAGTAGCGGGAGAAGGGGGGATACGCAGTATTTT. Its protein is CASSGSSGRRGDTQYF.

The V gene is TRBV3-1 (or the pseudogene TRBV3-2), the J gene TRBJ2-7, with 7 bases lining up with TRBD2. V was clipped by 0 bases and J by 9 bases; unmatched bases: 5. CDR3 length: 13 residues. Germline V gene sequence: CDR1 LGHDT, CDR2 YNNKEL (reference sequence). CDR3 in amino acids: CASSQDWGGGQYF. For the CDR3, the DNA is TGTGCCAGCAGCCAAGATTGGGGGGGAGGGCAGTACTTC.

CDR3 loop: CASSYRGGDTQYF. CDR3 nucleotides: TGTGCCAGCAGCTATAGGGGGGGAGATACGCAGTATTTT. The chain couples TRBV7-3 to TRBJ2-3, with D tentatively TRBD2 (7 bases). The CDR3 runs 13 residues. Germline CDR1 is SGHTA and CDR2 is FQGTGA. Trimming removed 4 bases from V and 5 bases from J, with 10 bases in between. The full variable domain, its missing parts supplied by reference TRBV7-3 and TRBJ2-3, is GAGVSQTPSNKVTEKGKYVELRCDPISGHTALYWYRQSLGQGPEFLIYFQGTGAADDSGLPNDRFFAVRPEGSVSTLKIQRTERGDSAVYLCASSYRGGDTQYFGPGTRLTVL.

V is TRBV9 and J is TRBJ2-2, with 15 bases identical to TRBD2. Germline V gene data show CDR1 as SGDLS and CDR2 as YYNGEE. The CDR3 loop spans 16 amino acids. V lost 4 bases, J lost 6 bases, and 4 bases stayed unmatched. CDR3 loop: CASSSRTSGRAGELFF. As DNA, the CDR3 is TGTGCCAGCAGCTCGCGGACTAGCGGGAGGGCCGGGGAGCTGTTTTTT.